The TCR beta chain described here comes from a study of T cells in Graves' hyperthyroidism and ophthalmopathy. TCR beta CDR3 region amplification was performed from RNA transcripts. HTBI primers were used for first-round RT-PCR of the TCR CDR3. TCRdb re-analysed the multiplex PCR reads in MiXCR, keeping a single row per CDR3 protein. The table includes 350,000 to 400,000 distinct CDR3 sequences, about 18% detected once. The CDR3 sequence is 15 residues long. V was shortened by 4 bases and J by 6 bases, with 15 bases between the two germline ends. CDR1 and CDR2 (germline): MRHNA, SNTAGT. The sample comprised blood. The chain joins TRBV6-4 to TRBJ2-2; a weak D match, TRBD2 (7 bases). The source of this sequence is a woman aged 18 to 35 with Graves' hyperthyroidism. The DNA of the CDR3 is TGTGCCAGCAGTGTGGAGAGGGGGGGAGCCGGGGAGCTGTTTTTT. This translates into CASSVERGGAGELFF.